This T cell receptor beta chain comes out of a study of cytomegalovirus exposure and HLA in healthy donors (dated 2017 in TCRdb). For context, the study as a whole: In an earlier analysis of roughly 590 of the donors, about 270 Gb of sequence data and 100 million or so unique TCR beta sequences from some 170 million T cells were reported. Roughly 300 gigabases of sequencing data and 80 million or so unique TCR sequences were included in an early release covering roughly 700 HLA-typed donors. Among the roughly 400 genotyped donors, approximately 82% belonged to the genetic ancestry cluster associated with self-reported Caucasian donors. The aim of the study was to test whether cataloging public T cell receptors could identify signatures of past pathogen exposure. Using immunosequencing, the study profiled T cell repertoires from around 680 subjects and related those repertoires to cytomegalovirus serostatus. Along with the approximately 700-subject first cohort, a separate validation cohort of around 110 different subjects was used. High-throughput TCR immunosequencing, statistical association of individual TCRs with disease status, and machine learning were combined to predict cytomegalovirus infection status. A later analysis re-analyzed previously published TCR beta repertoires from 500 to 700 donors and added high-resolution HLA genotyping to study TCR occurrence patterns. Rather than using new phenotypic data, the later analysis identified candidate immune exposures from TCR beta sequences and from how often those sequences occurred across donors. To decide whether each TCR beta V gene segment behaved as functional or pseudogenic, an earlier analysis of some 600 of the donors relied on high-throughput TCR beta sequencing. Alongside the repertoire data, information on donor age, sex, ethnicity and CMV serostatus was compiled. In a later genetic analysis, genome-wide SNP genotypes for about 55% of the roughly 700 donors were used, and that subset was treated as a discovery cohort. Every discovery cohort repertoire had been produced on one sequencing platform. HLA typing covered class I and class II loci at four-digit resolution. Typing coverage differed by locus: A, B, C, DRB1 and DQB1 were typed in roughly 620-640 donors, DQA1 in 500 to 550, DPA1 in 600 to 610, and DPB1 in 450 to 490. Because of strong linkage in the cohort, roughly five DR-DQ haplotypes were treated as single units for association and clustering. On average, around 240,000 unique TCR beta nucleotide sequences were sequenced per donor among 398 genotyped donors of the cohort, with around 19% of those sequences being non-productive.

Worth noting for this clone: Its target antigen remains unknown. No base qualities exist here, and no much larger clone lies one base off it.

Overall study outcomes, separate from this receptor: Only TCR beta chains were sequenced in this cohort, and the absence of alpha or paired-chain data limited detectable features. According to a later genetic analysis, donors in an Asian-associated ancestry cluster had fewer N-insertions in productive TCRs than the approximately 710-donor mean. Roughly uniform sequencing depth across donors was assumed in presence/absence analyses, although this assumption may not hold. Correlated functional status among segregating V segments might reflect linkage disequilibrium, but an unknown experimental factor could not be ruled out. The authors suggested that the approach could potentially be generalized to other disease states and immunological phenotypes. Cytomegalovirus status was reported to be diagnosed by the classifier with high specificity and sensitivity in both the original and validation cohorts. A cluster of highly shared sequence variants was judged likely to represent a technical artifact of the sequencing pipeline. Because HLA typing was unavailable for some donors at each locus, only the typed subset was used in association tests. Because counts were too low, roughly 18 rarely observed V segments, including chromosome 9 orphons, were left out of the earlier analysis of 500 to 650 of the donors. In a later analysis, TCR association rates were found to vary across HLA loci, with the most associated TCRs seen for DRB1 alleles and the fewest for HLA-C alleles. While some public TCRs were present in many individuals, most TCR sequences turned up only very rarely across donors. The study listed 150 to 200 TCR beta chains as associated with cytomegalovirus. According to a later analysis, most CMV-associated TCR beta chains appeared to be HLA-restricted, and the HLA associations seemed to be driven largely by CMV exposure. In vitro tests confirmed that three of the cytomegalovirus-associated TCR beta chains recognize cytomegalovirus antigens. Specific HLA alleles were associated with 15,000 to 20,000 TCR beta sequences at a false discovery rate of 0.05 in a later analysis. For the cohort, immune exposure information was limited to CMV serostatus. In an earlier analysis of some 500 of the donors, most TCR beta V segments appeared in productive rearrangements about 87% or about 30% of the time, broadly matching IMGT annotations. In a later analysis, HLA-associated TCR beta chains showed more clonal expansion and lower generation probabilities than non-associated chains that were equally common. V-gene and J-gene trimming of TCR beta chains was associated with a missense DCLRE1C variant in a later genetic analysis, and the association was replicated in an independent cohort. Assigning TCR associations to individual alleles was difficult when HLA alleles, especially DR and DQ, strongly co-occurred. A further reported finding was that TCR beta sequences accurately predicted the HLA-A and HLA-B alleles for most subjects in the first cohort. According to a later analysis, parvovirus B19, influenza, CMV and Epstein-Barr virus appeared linked to several top co-occurrence clusters.

Library method: the immunoSEQ multiplex PCR assay. For the multiplex PCR, a mixture combining 60 forward primers for TCR Vbeta segments and 13 reverse primers for TCR Jbeta segments was used. Amplification of the CDR3 region of rearranged TCR beta genes was performed with a multiplex PCR assay on genomic DNA. On the Illumina HiSeq System, the amplified TCR beta libraries were sequenced as 87-base-pair reads. Per the authors' processing: In a later analysis, tens of millions of unique TCR beta chains were counted across the roughly 700 repertoires, and roughly 11 million of these chains were shared by at least two donors. A nearest-neighbor algorithm error-corrected the raw reads and collapsed the reads into unique sequences, merging closely related sequences to remove PCR and sequencing errors. To assign V, D and J gene segments, CDR3 sequences were aligned to IMGT reference sequences. For a sequence to be retained, a match of at least six nucleotides to both a V gene segment and a J gene segment was required. Rearrangements were classified as productive when the CDR3 lacked stop codons and remained in frame with V and J, and all other rearrangements were classified as non-productive. Following IMGT convention, CDR3 was defined as the stretch from the second conserved V-encoded cysteine up to the conserved J-encoded phenylalanine. The earlier analysis of a few hundred of the donors excluded sequences that lacked an unambiguous match to a single V gene segment. An earlier analysis of fewer than 750 of the donors called V segments functional above 56.7% productive rearrangements and segregating when the between-donor standard deviation exceeded 5%. A statistical classification framework was developed to diagnose cytomegalovirus status using the catalog of TCR beta chain sequences. V and J gene assignment, in a later analysis, came from comparing TCR nucleotide sequences with IMGT/GENE-DB human TR gene sequences. In a later analysis, CDR3 sequences and most-parsimonious VDJ recombination scenarios were assigned using the TCRdist pipeline. In a later analysis, each TCR beta chain was defined by its CDR3 amino acid sequence together with its V-gene family, and reads lacking a unique V-gene family were excluded. As a way to deal with suspected cross-contamination and a sequencing artifact, a later analysis dropped under 600 nucleotide sequences that were highly shared and had low generation probability. In a later analysis, a clonal expansion index was calculated for each public chain from normalized within-repertoire ranks of inferred template counts. In a later analysis, generation probabilities were computed with a VDJ recombination model fitted to out-of-frame rearrangements, and the resulting probabilities were checked against IGoR. A later analysis scored TCR-TCR, TCR-HLA and TCR-CMV co-occurrence with hypergeometric tests, applying a repertoire-size bias correction to TCR pairs. A later analysis estimated false discovery rates by permuting HLA or CMV assignments 20 times. In a later analysis, co-occurring TCRs were grouped using DBSCAN, and TCRdist sequence similarity was added for clustering within HLA-allele-positive subsets. For co-occurrence clustering, repertoires with fewer than 30,000 or more than 120,000 public chains were excluded, along with roughly 5 repertoires with anomalous nucleotide sharing. The table was pulled from immuneACCESS by TCRdb, which kept in-frame rearrangements only. Such tables lose some clones; where checked, under half of the loss comes from unresolved V genes, and the rest has no known cause. For V, J and clone size, that table is used; D and trimming come from the DNA. This sample holds 50,000 or so clones; 75% to 80% were observed only once. The top ten clones comprise less than 3% of the sample.

The cohort was made up of approximately 700 healthy bone marrow donors. At the time of sampling, all cohort members were nominally healthy, though unrecorded immune exposures were likely present. The donor was CMV seropositive and was included in the group of 250 to 300 seropositive cohort members. A peripheral blood sample was collected from each donor, and TCR beta sequencing was performed on peripheral blood mononuclear cells. Genomic DNA was extracted from the blood cell samples with the Qiagen DNeasy Blood Extraction Kit. The TCR sequence derives from a woman in her thirties or forties in good health and CMV-seropositive. The specimen sequenced was PBMCs.

The sequence in DNA is TGTGCCATCAGTGAGGAGGAGGTTGAGCAGTACTTC. Translation gives CAISEEEVEQYF. The sequence is built from TRBV10-3 and TRBJ2-7, with a tentative D gene TRBD2 over 5 matching bases. The CDR3 numbers 12 residues from cysteine through phenylalanine. The sequence is cut down to CDR3 DNA, 36 bases in frame from base 1. The junction shows trimming of 2 bases on V and 7 bases on J, plus 9 bases between the germline ends. From the germline V gene, CDR1 is ENHRY and CDR2 is SYGVKD.